The entry below describes one TCR beta chain. Alongside a J-beta primer mix, a sample-barcoded 5' primer served in a second PCR lasting roughly 6 to 11 cycles. One entry per CDR3 protein, called by TCRdb with MiXCR from the 5' RACE reads. Of about 670,000 distinct CDR3 sequences in the sample, approximately 52% are singletons; the top ten hold roughly 13%. The data were obtained in a study of blood T cells in healthy people across ages. The CDR3 sequence is 15 residues long. Per germline, CDR1 DFQATT and CDR2 SNEGSKA (reference sequence). The junction had 10 bases not matched to a gene; V was cut back by 6 bases and J by 7 bases.

This TCR was sampled from a woman of 80 years or more in good health. The sequenced sample consisted of blood. The gene calls are TRBV20-1 and TRBJ2-4; 12 bases map to TRBD2. The CDR3 is CSALSLAGGKNIQYF. The CDR3 coding sequence is TGCAGTGCCCTCTCACTAGCGGGGGGTAAGAACATTCAGTACTTC.